Below, 31 T cell receptor beta chains from the same sample are listed, as sequenced in a study of chemoradiotherapy in HPV16-positive cancers. Clones were sequenced by immunoSEQ multiplex PCR, and TCRdb holds only the in-frame ones, with some missing. Of 750 to 1,000 clones listed, roughly 89% were seen once; the top ten hold 11%. Sequencing used tumor tissue, obtained from a patient who underwent chemoradiotherapy. The receptors stem from a human donor with HPV-associated anogenital cancer.

V and J are TRBV5-1 and TRBJ2-1, with unresolved D. This CDR3 contains 14 residues. Trimming took off 4 bases at V and 4 bases at J, with 12 bases between the two ends. Germline V gives CDR1 SGHRS, CDR2 YFSETQ. The CDR3 sequence is CASSRAEQYNEQFF. The DNA of the CDR3 is TGCGCCAGCAGCCGGGCAGAACAGTACAATGAGCAGTTCTTC.

This rearrangement joins TRBV5-6 to TRBJ2-7; D may be TRBD1 or TRBD2 (5 bases each). The CDR3 covers 13 residues. Germline V gene data show CDR1 as SGHDT and CDR2 as YYEEEE. Trimming removed 0 bases at V and 3 bases at J, with 7 bases between. CDR3 sequence: CASSLGGGYEQYF. The CDR3 DNA follows: TGTGCCAGCAGCTTGGGTGGGGGCTACGAGCAGTACTTC.

The chain is built from TRBV15 and TRBJ2-3, with 11 nucleotides matching TRBD2. This CDR3 spans 17 amino acids. J gave up 5 bases and V 2 bases, and 9 bases lay outside the gene matches. Germline values: CDR1 LNHNV, CDR2 YYDKDF (reference sequence). In DNA form, the CDR3 reads TGTGCCACCAGCAGAACCAATAGCGGGGGGGGAGGAGATACGCAGTATTTT. Amino acid sequence: CATSRTNSGGGGDTQYF.

V gene TRBV5-7 combines with J gene TRBJ2-6; D remains unclear. TRBV5-7 is treated as an ORF (open reading frame) with a function not yet certain. The CDR3 totals 16 residues. Trimming stripped 7 bases from V and 5 bases from J, with 19 bases between. CDR3 residues: CASSGRVQSRANVLTF. The CDR3 DNA is TGTGCCAGCTCGGGCCGCGTACAAAGTCGGGCCAACGTCCTGACTTTC.

The CDR3 sequence: CASSELAGGPDTQYF. The CDR3, as DNA: TGTGCCAGCAGTGAACTAGCGGGGGGGCCAGATACGCAGTATTTT. The genes are TRBV6-1 and TRBJ2-3; 12 bases align to TRBD2. V dropped 2 bases and J dropped 4; count of bases not matched to a gene: 1. The CDR3 sequence is 15 residues long. Germline CDR1 reads MNHNS; CDR2 reads SASEGT.

This CDR3 reads CASSLWTSVYNEQFF. CDR3 nucleotides: TGTGCCAGCAGCTTATGGACTAGCGTCTACAATGAGCAGTTCTTC. The chain recombines TRBV7-6 with TRBJ2-1, with 9 positions matching TRBD2. The V gene's germline CDR1 is SGHVS and CDR2 FNYEAQ. This CDR3 has 15 residues. Unmatched junction bases numbered 2, after V lost 2 bases and J lost 3 bases. The full variable domain, in which reference TRBV7-6 and TRBJ2-1 provide the parts outside the CDR3, is GAGVSQSPRYKVTKRGQDVALRCDPISGHVSLYWYRQALGQGPEFLTYFNYEAQQDKSGLPNDRFSAERPEGSISTLTIQRTEQRDSAMYRCASSLWTSVYNEQFFGPGTRLTVL.

J is TRBJ1-4 and V is TRBV20-1; no definite D call. V lost 5 bases to trimming and J lost 6 bases, with 4 bases between them. The germline V gene encodes CDR1 DFQATT and CDR2 SNEGSKA (reference sequence). There are 10 residues in the CDR3. In nucleotides, the CDR3 is TGCAGTGCTGTTCATGAAAAACTGTTTTTT. This codes for CSAVHEKLFF.

The chain couples TRBV11-2 to TRBJ1-1; TRBD1 matches at 7 bases. With 5 bases clipped from V and 11 bases from J, the junction kept 8 bases outside the gene matches. Germline V gene data show CDR1 as SGHAT and CDR2 as FQNNGV. There are 12 residues in the CDR3. The CDR3 DNA follows: TGTGCCAGCAGCATCACAGGGGCGAGTGCTTTCTTT. Translation gives CASSITGASAFF.

V and J are TRBV25-1 and TRBJ1-1, with D hard to call. Trimming removed 5 bases from V and 1 base from J, with 8 bases in between. The CDR3 runs 13 residues. In germline, CDR1 is MGHDK, CDR2 SYGVNS. The CDR3 DNA follows: TGTGCCAGCAGTCCCGGCACGAACACTGAAGCTTTCTTT. It is translated as CASSPGTNTEAFF. Drawing the rest from reference TRBV25-1 and TRBJ1-1, the complete variable domain is EADIYQTPRYLVIGTGKKITLECSQTMGHDKMYWYQQDPGMELHLIHYSYGVNSTEKGDLSSESTVSRIRTEHFPLTLESARPSHTSQYLCASSPGTNTEAFFGQGTRLTVV.

The chain links TRBV4-1 to TRBJ1-5; possibly TRBD1 for D (5 bases). Germline V gene data show CDR1 as MGHRA and CDR2 as YSYEKL. Trimming cost V 5 bases and J 0 bases, with 11 bases left between them. The CDR3 runs 15 residues. The CDR3 loop reads CASSSRQPSNQPQHF. The CDR3 nucleotides read TGCGCCAGCAGCAGTCGACAGCCTAGCAATCAGCCCCAGCATTTT.

The V gene is TRBV30, the J gene TRBJ2-3; D call uncertain. The CDR3 sequence is 16 residues long. V was cut by 1 base and J by 0 bases, with 14 bases left in between. Per germline, CDR1 GTSNPN and CDR2 SVGIG (reference sequence). CDR3 region: CAWSGIEELSTDTQYF. The CDR3 bases are TGTGCCTGGAGTGGAATTGAAGAACTTAGCACAGATACGCAGTATTTT.

The gene calls are TRBV5-1 and TRBJ1-1; the D is unclear. This CDR3 comprises 13 residues. Trimming removed 4 bases from V and 4 bases from J, with 11 bases in between. Per germline, CDR1 SGHRS and CDR2 YFSETQ. CDR3 nucleotides: TGCGCCAGCAGCACCGTGGTAGCCACTGAAGCTTTCTTT. This encodes CASSTVVATEAFF.

The chain links TRBV6-1 to TRBJ2-7; TRBD1 agrees at 9 bases. The CDR3 covers 15 residues. Germline V gives CDR1 MNHNS, CDR2 SASEGT. V was pared by 4 bases and J by 2 bases, with 6 bases of the junction left unmatched. CDR3 sequence (DNA): TGTGCCAGCAGTGGGCGACAGGGGGGGGCCTACGAGCAGTACTTC. As protein: CASSGRQGGAYEQYF.

The chain couples TRBV21-1 to TRBJ1-5. TRBV21-1 is noted as a pseudogene. The CDR3 consists of 9 residues. This CDR3 reads CASKEGRHF. In DNA form, the CDR3 reads TGTGCCAGCAAGGAGGGGAGGCATTTT.

This clone is judged hyperexpanded. The chain links TRBV29-1 to TRBJ1-2; possibly TRBD1 for D (6 bases). This CDR3 is built from 13 residues. Deletions cut 7 bases from V and 2 bases from J, with 14 bases between. Germline-derived CDR1 and CDR2 are SQVTM and ANQGSEA. The CDR3 spells CSALTRGNYGYTF. In nucleotides, the CDR3 is TGCAGCGCCCTCACGAGGGGGAACTATGGCTACACCTTC.

This chain uses TRBV7-2 with TRBJ2-1; D possibly corresponds to TRBD2 (5 bases). Trimming cost V 0 bases and J 7 bases, with 7 bases left between them. CDR3 size: 13 residues. Germline V CDR1 and CDR2: SGHTA, FQGNSA. CDR3 amino acids: CASSLADLNEQFF. As DNA, the CDR3 is TGTGCCAGCAGCTTAGCGGACTTGAATGAGCAGTTCTTC. The complete variable domain, with remaining parts taken from reference TRBV7-2 and TRBJ2-1, reads GAGVSQSPSNKVTEKGKDVELRCDPISGHTALYWYRQSLGQGLEFLIYFQGNSAPDKSGLPSDRFSAERTGGSVSTLTIQRTQQEDSAVYLCASSLADLNEQFFGPGTRLTVL.

The V gene is TRBV6-5, the J gene TRBJ2-3, with 11 bases matching TRBD2. CDR3 length: 14 amino acids. Per germline, CDR1 MNHEY and CDR2 SVGAGI. Trimming removed 11 bases from V and 0 bases from J; junction bases left unmatched: 4. CDR3 region: CAARLAGSTDTQYF. The CDR3 nucleotides read TGTGCCGCGAGACTAGCGGGAAGCACAGATACGCAGTATTTT.

The chain joins TRBV4-1 to TRBJ2-7; D perhaps matches TRBD1 (5 bases). The germline CDR1 and CDR2 sequences are MGHRA and YSYEKL. The length of the CDR3 is 13 residues. The V and J ends lost 5 bases and 5 bases respectively, with 13 bases between them. The CDR3 DNA sequence: TGCGCCAGCAGCACTCGACAGAATCACGAGCAGTACTTC. Protein product: CASSTRQNHEQYF.

This clone was found a few times. The CDR3 spells CASSDEFTGGPNEQFF. The CDR3 DNA sequence: TGTGCCAGCAGTGACGAGTTTACGGGAGGTCCCAATGAGCAGTTCTTC. The rearrangement uses TRBV6-4 and TRBJ2-1, with 7 bases lining up with TRBD2. The germline CDR1 and CDR2 sequences are MRHNA and SNTAGT. V lost 2 bases and J lost 6; bases outside the gene matches: 10. This CDR3 has 16 amino acids.

The chain combines TRBV2 with TRBJ2-1, with 12 bases identical to TRBD2. Germline V gene lookup returns CDR1 SNHLY and CDR2 FYNNEI. The CDR3 runs to 15 residues. With 9 bases clipped from V and 6 bases from J, the junction kept 9 bases outside the gene matches. DNA of the CDR3: TGTGCCAGACCTCGCCTAGCGGGGGGGATCAATGAGCAGTTCTTC. Protein product: CARPRLAGGINEQFF.

This rearrangement joins TRBV29-1 to TRBJ2-6; a possible D gene is TRBD2 (7 bases). Germline V CDR1 and CDR2: SQVTM, ANQGSEA. The V end was cut by 5 bases, the J end by 4 bases, with 15 bases between. This CDR3 is 15 amino acids long. CDR3 sequence reads: CSVPGGGIGANVLTF. The CDR3 nucleotides read TGCAGCGTTCCAGGCGGGGGCATAGGGGCCAACGTCCTGACTTTC. The full variable domain, rest sourced from reference TRBV29-1 and TRBJ2-6, is SAVISQKPSRDICQRGTSLTIQCQVDSQVTMMFWYRQQPGQSLTLIATANQGSEATYESGFVIDKFPISRPNLTFSTLTVSNMSPEDSSIYLCSVPGGGIGANVLTFGAGSRLTVL.

The V call is TRBV10-3, the J call TRBJ1-1; TRBD1 agrees at 8 bases. The CDR3 is 13 amino acids. V gave up 11 bases and J gave up 5 bases; unmatched junction bases: 10. Germline CDR1 and CDR2: ENHRY and SYGVKD. Here the CDR3 DNA reads TGTGCCCACGGACAGGGTGCGGAGACTGAAGCTTTCTTT. Translation: CAHGQGAETEAFF.

The chain uses TRBV4-1 and TRBJ1-2; D is perhaps TRBD1 (6 bases). Trimming pared 4 bases from V and 0 bases from J, leaving 12 bases between. CDR1 and CDR2 (germline): MGHRA, YSYEKL. CDR3 length: 15 amino acids. CDR3 coding DNA: TGCGCCAGCAGCCCTCAACAGGGCCCTAACTATGGCTACACCTTC. Protein: CASSPQQGPNYGYTF.

J is TRBJ1-2 and V is TRBV5-1; D gene uncertain. The CDR3 spans 13 residues. The germline V and J ends were trimmed by 4 bases and 7 bases, with 14 bases remaining between them. Germline CDR1 and CDR2: SGHRS and YFSETQ. The CDR3 region has the DNA TGCGCCAGCAGCCGTACAGTCTCAGGTGGCTACACCTTC. It specifies CASSRTVSGGYTF.

The chain carries TRBV6-1 and TRBJ2-7, with 13 bases identical to TRBD2. Germline V CDR1 and CDR2: MNHNS, SASEGT. This CDR3 is built from 16 residues. V shed 2 bases and J 5 bases; nucleotides not matched to a gene: 6. CDR3 region: CASSESPGTSGNEQYF. The CDR3 coding sequence is TGTGCCAGCAGTGAATCTCCGGGGACTAGCGGGAACGAGCAGTACTTC.

The V gene is TRBV10-1, the J gene TRBJ2-7; D remains ambiguous. Trimming took off 2 bases at V and 1 base at J, with 6 bases between the two ends. The CDR3 spans 13 residues. CDR1 and CDR2 (germline): WNHNN, SYGVQD (reference sequence). The CDR3 sequence is CASSEDGSYEQYF. The CDR3 bases are TGCGCCAGCAGTGAGGACGGGTCCTACGAGCAGTACTTC.

The chain carries TRBV27 and TRBJ2-1, with TRBD2 matching 11 bases. The V gene's germline CDR1 is MNHEY and CDR2 SMNVEV (reference sequence). This CDR3 is 14 amino acids long. V shed 5 bases and J 7 bases; nucleotides not matched to a gene: 4. CDR3 in amino acids: CASSLWTSGNEQFF. CDR3 sequence (DNA): TGTGCCAGCAGTCTATGGACTAGCGGGAATGAGCAGTTCTTC.

The chain employs TRBV30 and TRBJ2-3, with 10 bases aligning to TRBD1. This CDR3 spans 17 amino acids. The V and J ends lost 4 bases and 4 bases, in that order; junction bases with no gene match: 14. The germline V gene encodes CDR1 GTSNPN and CDR2 SVGIG (reference sequence). The CDR3: CAWTYPPGQGLSDTQYF. CDR3 coding DNA: TGTGCCTGGACCTACCCCCCGGGACAGGGGTTATCAGATACGCAGTATTTT.

V gene TRBV28 combines with J gene TRBJ2-7, with TRBD2 matching over 9 bases. Germline V gives CDR1 MDHEN, CDR2 SYDVKM. This CDR3 spans 15 amino acids. V lost 6 bases, J lost 4 bases, and 10 bases stayed unmatched. CDR3 DNA sequence: TGTGCCAGCAGCCACCGCGGCGGGGGGGCATACGAGCAGTACTTC. Protein sequence: CASSHRGGGAYEQYF.

This chain uses TRBV7-6 with TRBJ2-7, with 7 bases matching TRBD2. The CDR3 loop spans 15 amino acids. The germline CDR1 and CDR2 sequences are SGHVS and FNYEAQ. The V gene end was trimmed by 3 bases and the J gene end by 3 bases; junction bases not matched to a gene: 8. The chain's CDR3 is CASSLEGGSFYEQYF. The DNA for the CDR3 is TGTGCCAGCAGCTTGGAGGGCGGGAGCTTCTACGAGCAGTACTTC.

V usage is TRBV5-8 and J usage is TRBJ2-7; 10 bases match TRBD2. Trimming at V came to 2 bases and at J to 3 bases, leaving 8 bases not matched to a gene. Germline CDR1 SGHTS, CDR2 YDEGEE. The length of the CDR3 is 16 residues. CDR3 protein: CASSFSSGSSLYEQYF. CDR3 bases: TGTGCCAGCAGCTTTTCTAGCGGGAGCTCCCTCTACGAGCAGTACTTC.